Shown below are 5 T cell receptor beta chains from a single sample sequenced in a study of tumor and adjacent non-tumor tissue in lung cancer. This sample's RNA came from whole unsorted tissue. The library came from three nested PCR rounds adapted from ARM-PCR protocols. TCRdb redid the calling of the multiplex PCR reads with MiXCR, one entry per CDR3 protein. The sample shows around 86,000 distinct CDR3 sequences, roughly 72% of them seen only once. The specimen was lung tumor tissue. These receptors were taken from a woman between 35 and 50 years old with non-small cell lung cancer.

This clonotype was counted a single time. A single base separates this from a much larger clone, so it may be a read error. The J gene is TRBJ2-3, the V gene TRBV7-8; 14 bases align to TRBD2. Per germline, CDR1 SGHVS and CDR2 FQNEAQ. CDR3 size: 18 residues. With V trimmed by 6 bases and J by 1 base, 9 bases remained unmatched. CDR3 coding DNA: TGTGCCAGCAGACGTAGGACTAGCGGGGGGCTGGGCACAGATACGCAGTATTTT. Protein product: CASRRRTSGGLGTDTQYF.

This clonotype was seen just once. The CDR3 does not close with the conserved phenylalanine or tryptophan, likely indicating a read error. V usage is TRBV12-3 or TRBV12-4 and J usage is TRBJ2-5; D is uncertain. V lost 7 bases and J lost 1, with 19 bases in between. CDR3 length: 16 amino acids. CDR3 sequence (DNA): TGTGCCAGCAACCCCCGTTTACAGCAATTCCAAGAGACCCAGTACCTC. Protein: CASNPRLQQFQETQYL.

This clonotype was counted a few times. The rearrangement joins TRBV28 to TRBJ2-5; D is possibly TRBD2 (5 bases). Trimming cost V 7 bases and J 3 bases, with 9 bases left between them. The length of the CDR3 is 12 residues. Germline-derived CDR1 and CDR2 are MDHEN and SYDVKM. The CDR3 DNA reads as TGTGCCAGCACCTCCGGGAAAGAGACCCAGTACTTC. This gives the protein CASTSGKETQYF.

This clonotype appeared a few times. A much larger clone lies a single base off, so this may be a read error. The chain joins TRBV12-3 or TRBV12-4 to TRBJ1-2, with D possibly matching TRBD1 (5 bases). This CDR3 spans 13 amino acids. V was clipped by 7 bases and J by 1 base, with 10 bases between them. CDR3 region: CASTRDLNYGYTF. For the CDR3, the DNA is TGTGCCAGCACTCGGGACCTTAACTATGGCTACACCTTC.

About this clonotype: The junction differs from germline at one of its ends, possibly a read error. This sequence joins TRBV5-4 and TRBJ2-3; perhaps TRBD2 as D (6 bases). This CDR3 comprises 15 residues. Germline CDR1 is SGHNT and CDR2 is YYREEE (reference sequence). In nucleotides, the CDR3 is TGTGACAGCAGCAACGGGTTGGGGGGAGGAGTTACGCAGTATTTT. Translated: CDSSNGLGGGVTQYF.